This is a list of T cell receptor beta chains from one sample in a study of T cell responses to AZD1222 COVID-19 vaccine. The assay was immunoSEQ multiplex PCR, and TCRdb's table has in-frame clones only and misses some. The sample records 90,000 to 100,000 clones, almost 90% being singletons. The sample was peripheral blood, taken 28 days after the second AZD1222 dose. Receptor source: an adult who received the AZD1222 COVID-19 vaccine. The CDR3 runs from the conserved cysteine through the conserved F or W. The order of the fields is V gene, clone size, D gene, J gene, CDR3 DNA, CDR3 protein. The D gene is left open where the match is weak. The listing skips clone size in some rows; elsewhere it reads once, few, many or a size class.

TRBV6-2/TRBV6-3	-	TRBD2	TRBJ2-4	TGTGCCAGCAGTTACTCCCCCACTAGCGGAGAGACCAAAAACATTCAGTACTTC	CASSYSPTSGETKNIQYF
TRBV28	-	TRBD2	TRBJ2-1	TGTGCCAGCAGTTATGGACTAGCGGGAGTCGATTGGCAGTTCTTC	CASSYGLAGVDWQFF
TRBV6-1	-	-	TRBJ2-5	TGTGCCAGCAGTGAAAACCGGCGGAATTTGGATTTGCAAGAGACCCAGTACTTC	CASSENRRNLDLQETQYF
TRBV5-1	-	-	TRBJ2-2	TGCGCCACTAGCTCGGGTTGGAGGTCCGGGGAGCTGTTTTTT	CATSSGWRSGELFF
TRBV6-1	-	-	TRBJ2-7	TGTGCCAGCAGTGATGGACGCCTTTACGAGCAGTACTTC	CASSDGRLYEQYF
TRBV12-5	-	-	TRBJ2-3	TGTGCTAGTGGTTCTGAAGGACTACGCTGGGATACGCGGTATTTT	CASGSEGLRWDTRYF
TRBV18	-	-	TRBJ1-1	TGTGCCAGCTCACCACGATCCGGCGTCAGGGAGAACACTGAAGCTTTCTTT	CASSPRSGVRENTEAFF
TRBV6-5	-	-	TRBJ1-4	TGTGCCAGCAGACAGGGTCAAGGAAAACTGTTTTTT	CASRQGQGKLFF
TRBV5-8	-	-	TRBJ1-5	TGTGCCAGCAGCTTGCAGGGAGAGAGCAATCAGCCCCAGCATTTT	CASSLQGESNQPQHF
TRBV6-6	-	-	TRBJ1-1	TGTGCCAGCAGTTACTCGGGAGGGTTAGGAGCTTTCTTT	CASSYSGGLGAFF
TRBV29-1	-	TRBD1	TRBJ1-1	TGCAGCGTTGAGGGACAGTTGAACACTGAAGCTTTCTTT	CSVEGQLNTEAFF
TRBV30	-	TRBD2	TRBJ2-7	TGTGCCTCTAGCGGGAGAGGCTACGAGCAGTACTTC	CASSGRGYEQYF
TRBV19	-	TRBD1	TRBJ1-5	TGTGCCAGTAGACTGACAGGGGATTGGTGGTATCAGCCCCAGCATTTT	CASRLTGDWWYQPQHF
TRBV11-3	-	-	TRBJ2-1	TGTGCCAGCAGCCCAGGACTAGTGGGGGACACGGGATTAAATGAGCAGTTCTTC	CASSPGLVGDTGLNEQFF
TRBV5-1	-	TRBD1	TRBJ2-4	TGCGCCAGCAGCGAGGGGGCCAGCACCTCCGCGGCCAAAAACATTCAGTACTTC	CASSEGASTSAAKNIQYF
TRBV5-6	-	-	TRBJ2-3	TGTGCCAGCAGCTCTGGACTAAGTACGCAGTATTTT	CASSSGLSTQYF
TRBV29-1	-	-	TRBJ1-5	TGCAGCGTTAGCCCGGGGGCTTTTCAGCCCCAGCATTTT	CSVSPGAFQPQHF
TRBV29-1	-	-	TRBJ2-3	TGCAGCGCTGCTCCCCGCACAGATACGCAGTATTTT	CSAAPRTDTQYF
TRBV5-1	-	TRBD2	TRBJ2-7	TGCGCCAGCGGACCGGGACTAGCGGGAGGGGAGCAGTACTTC	CASGPGLAGGEQYF
TRBV7-9	-	TRBD2	TRBJ2-7	TGTGCCAGCAGCTTAGCGTCGCGGGGGTTGAACTACGAGCAGTACTTC	CASSLASRGLNYEQYF
TRBV11-3	once	-	TRBJ2-1	TGTGCCAGCAGCTTAGATCCTGGGGGATTCAGTGAGCAGTTCTTC	CASSLDPGGFSEQFF
TRBV5-4	once	-	TRBJ2-7	TGTGCCAGCAGTTTTAGTTCGTCCTACGAGCAGTACTTC	CASSFSSSYEQYF
TRBV10-1	once	TRBD2	TRBJ2-2	TGCGCCAGCAGCGACCGGAGTAGCGGGAGCCCCGGGGAGCTGTTTTTT	CASSDRSSGSPGELFF
TRBV25-1	-	-	TRBJ2-7	TGTGCCAGCAGCAAAGCCGGCCAGGGATCCTACGAGCAGTACTTC	CASSKAGQGSYEQYF